This T cell receptor (beta chain) stems from a study of read filtering for tumor transcriptome and immune sequencing. Study-wide context: Transcriptome libraries were built from DNase-treated RNA. Per sample, TCR-region reads ranged about 4.05 to 10.27 million by IR-seq, 85 to 1273 by RNA-seq.

This clonotype was counted many times. CDR3 length: 16 residues. Trimming removed 6 bases from V and 2 bases from J, with 16 bases in between. The V gene's germline CDR1 is SNHLY and CDR2 FYNNEI. From roughly 0.4 ug of RNA, a library with molecular barcoded alpha/delta and beta/gamma adaptors was made. TCRdb re-analysed the reads in MiXCR, keeping a single row per CDR3 protein. The table includes some 130,000 distinct CDR3 sequences, 13% detected once. This chain uses TRBV2 with TRBJ2-2; weak D call: TRBD2 (5 bases). The sample was a population of CD138-negative cells sorted from bone marrow. This TCR was recovered from a donor aged 40 or over with multiple myeloma. The CDR3 DNA reads as TGTGCCAGCAGCTATACTACGAGGGTCAACACCGGGGAGCTGTTTTTT. This encodes CASSYTTRVNTGELFF.